This TCR beta chain was captured in a study of PD-1 blockade in mismatch repair-deficient tumors. This table comes from immunoSEQ multiplex PCR, and its TCRdb copy is limited to in-frame clones, with some not included. The sample lists about 38,000 clones, about 85% occurring once. The CDR3 extends over 11 amino acids. V was pared by 4 bases and J by 3 bases, with 5 bases between. The germline V gene has CDR1 SGHRS and CDR2 YFSETQ. This clonotype was obtained from an adult with mismatch repair-deficient cancer. Here the sequenced sample was peripheral blood, taken 75 to 85 weeks after starting pembrolizumab. The chain links TRBV5-1 to TRBJ2-7; D remains ambiguous. CDR3 in DNA: TGCGCCAGCAGCAACCTCTACGAGCAGTACTTC. It translates to CASSNLYEQYF.